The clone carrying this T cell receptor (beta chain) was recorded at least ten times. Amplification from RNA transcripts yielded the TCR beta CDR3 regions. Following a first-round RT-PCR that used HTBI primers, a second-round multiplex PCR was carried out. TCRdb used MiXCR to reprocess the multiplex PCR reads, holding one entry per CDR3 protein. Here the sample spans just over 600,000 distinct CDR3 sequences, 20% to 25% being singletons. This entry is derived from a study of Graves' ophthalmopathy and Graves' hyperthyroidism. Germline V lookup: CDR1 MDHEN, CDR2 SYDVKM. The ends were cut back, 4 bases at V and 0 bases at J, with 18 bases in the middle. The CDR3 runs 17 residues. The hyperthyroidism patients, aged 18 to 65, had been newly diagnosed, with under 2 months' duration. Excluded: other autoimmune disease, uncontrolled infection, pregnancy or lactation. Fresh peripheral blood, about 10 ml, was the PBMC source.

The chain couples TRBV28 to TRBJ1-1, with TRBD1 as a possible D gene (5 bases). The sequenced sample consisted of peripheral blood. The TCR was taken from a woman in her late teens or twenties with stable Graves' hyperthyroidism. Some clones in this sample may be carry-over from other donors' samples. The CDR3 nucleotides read TGTGCCAGCAGTTATACAGCCGCGGGGGATTTGAACACTGAAGCTTTCTTT. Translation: CASSYTAAGDLNTEAFF.